What follows are 10 T cell receptor beta chains derived from one specimen sequenced in a study of blood T cell repertoires in COVID-19. Clones were sequenced by immunoSEQ multiplex PCR, and TCRdb holds only the in-frame ones, with some missing. The sample lists approximately 300,000 clones, 75% to 90% occurring once. The source material was PBMCs or T cells enriched from blood (not recorded which). The receptors come from a woman aged 25 to 39 who had been exposed to COVID-19.

The chain joins TRBV4-2 to TRBJ2-2; the D gene is possibly TRBD2 (5 bases). The CDR3 is 18 amino acids. With 1 base removed from V and 4 bases from J, the gap between germline ends came to 19 bases. The germline CDR1 and CDR2 sequences are LGHNA and YNFKEQ. The DNA for the CDR3 is TGTGCCAGCAGCCAAGCAGACCTAACCGGAGGTGGCACCGGGGAGCTGTTTTTT. This codes for CASSQADLTGGGTGELFF.

The chain's CDR3 is CASSFRANTGELFF. The CDR3, as DNA: TGTGCCAGCAGCTTTCGAGCGAACACCGGGGAGCTGTTTTTT. The chain couples TRBV7-8 to TRBJ2-2; D is unresolved. The CDR3 contains 14 residues. V lost 3 bases and J lost 0, with 5 bases in between. In germline, CDR1 is SGHVS, CDR2 FQNEAQ. The full variable domain, rest sourced from reference TRBV7-8 and TRBJ2-2, is GAGVSQSPRYKVAKRGQDVALRCDPISGHVSLFWYQQALGQGPEFLTYFQNEAQLDKSGLPSDRFFAERPEGSVSTLKIQRTQQEDSAVYLCASSFRANTGELFFGEGSRLTVL.

The chain recombines TRBV5-5 with TRBJ1-1; D is possibly TRBD1 (5 bases). V lost 3 bases and J 4 bases, leaving 16 bases between the germline ends. The CDR3 consists of 15 residues. Germline V gene data show CDR1 as SGHKS and CDR2 as YYEKEE (reference sequence). The DNA for the CDR3 is TGTGCCAGCAGCTCCTCAAGGGGCGGGGGCACTGAAGCTTTCTTT. This sequence encodes CASSSSRGGGTEAFF.

V usage is TRBV28 and J usage is TRBJ1-3; no clear D. CDR1 MDHEN and CDR2 SYDVKM come from the germline V gene. The length of the CDR3 is 11 residues. CDR3 sequence reads: CGSRAGNTIYF. The DNA for the CDR3 is TGTGGTTCTAGAGCTGGAAACACCATATATTTT.

The V and J genes are TRBV9 and TRBJ2-3; possible D gene TRBD2, 6 bases. The V and J ends lost 0 bases and 7 bases respectively, with 15 bases between them. CDR3 length: 15 residues. CDR1 and CDR2 (germline): SGDLS, YYNGEE. The CDR3 region is CASSVELAPSNTQYF. CDR3 coding DNA: TGTGCCAGCAGCGTAGAACTAGCTCCCTCCAATACGCAGTATTTT.

About this clone itself: The same CDR3 is also encoded by other DNA sequences in this sample. The rearrangement uses TRBV18 and TRBJ2-7, with a weak D call TRBD1 (7 bases). The CDR3 is 15 amino acids. Germline-derived CDR1 and CDR2 are KGHSH and LQKENI. V lost 2 bases and J lost 0, with 11 bases in between. The CDR3 here is CASSPGQGGSYEQYF. The CDR3 coding sequence is TGTGCCAGCTCACCAGGGCAGGGGGGCTCCTACGAGCAGTACTTC.

The count of this clone is one. This chain uses TRBV6-4 with TRBJ2-1; tentatively, D is TRBD1 (6 bases). The CDR3 consists of 15 residues. V lost 4 bases and J 1 base, leaving 11 bases between the germline ends. Germline CDR1 MRHNA, CDR2 SNTAGT. The CDR3 here is CASSVGHFSYNEQFF. CDR3 sequence (DNA): TGTGCCAGCAGTGTGGGACATTTTTCCTACAATGAGCAGTTCTTC.

The rearrangement links TRBV7-2 to TRBJ1-2; D possibly corresponds to TRBD1 (5 bases). V lost 5 bases and J 0 bases, leaving 7 bases between the germline ends. Germline CDR1 is SGHTA and CDR2 is FQGNSA. CDR3 size: 13 residues. CDR3 region: CASSPGTNYGYTF. The CDR3 DNA is TGTGCCAGCAGCCCAGGGACTAACTATGGCTACACCTTC.

This chain joins TRBV18 and TRBJ2-3, with D possibly being TRBD1 (6 bases). The CDR3 has 16 residues. Trimming shortened V by 3 bases and J by 1 base, and 14 bases separated the two germline ends. Per germline, CDR1 KGHSH and CDR2 LQKENI. The CDR3 coding sequence is TGTGCCAGCTCACCCTACCAGACAGGAGGCACAGATACGCAGTATTTT. Translating it yields CASSPYQTGGTDTQYF.

This sequence joins TRBV11-2 and TRBJ2-3; 7 nucleotides agree with TRBD2. The ends lost 1 base at V and 2 bases at J; junction bases unmatched: 6. This CDR3 contains 16 residues. Looked up from germline, CDR1 is SGHAT and CDR2 is FQNNGV. The CDR3 sequence is CASSLGAGLFTDTQYF. CDR3 coding DNA: TGTGCCAGCAGCTTAGGAGCGGGACTTTTCACAGATACGCAGTATTTT.